These T cell receptor beta chains were read from a single sample in a study of shared clonotypes between healthy human individuals. Produced via immunoSEQ multiplex PCR; TCRdb's table is partial and in-frame only. The sample lists roughly 1,500,000 clones; roughly 98% were seen once. Sequencing was performed on naive CD4+ T cells sorted from blood. The receptors were gathered from a man younger than 40 in good health. The CDR3 runs from the conserved cysteine through the conserved F or W. A D gene is named only where the DNA matches it firmly. The size field is filled for only some rows; it gives once, few, many or a size class.

NA	NA	TRBV7-9	TRBJ1-3	CASTSSGNTIYF	TGTGCCAGCACATCGTCTGGAAACACCATATATTTT
TRBD1	NA	TRBV6-5	TRBJ1-2	CASSYGTGFRGYTF	TGTGCCAGCAGTTATGGGACAGGGTTCCGTGGCTACACCTTC
NA	NA	TRBV27	TRBJ2-2	CASSRGPTGHNTGELFF	TGTGCCAGCTCCCGCGGACCGACAGGACACAACACCGGGGAGCTGTTTTTT
NA	NA	TRBV7-8	TRBJ2-7	CASSGVSYEQYF	TGTGCCTCTTCTGGGGTAAGCTACGAGCAGTACTTC
NA	NA	TRBV10-3	TRBJ2-7	CAISELLGGDEQYF	TGTGCCATCAGTGAGTTACTAGGCGGTGATGAGCAGTACTTC
TRBD2	NA	TRBV7-9	TRBJ2-1	CASSLGVSSGSVGQFF	TGTGCCAGCAGCTTAGGGGTGTCTAGCGGGAGTGTCGGGCAGTTCTTC
NA	NA	TRBV28	TRBJ2-1	CASSSLDSANEQFF	TGTGCCAGCAGTTCGCTCGACAGCGCGAATGAGCAGTTCTTC
NA	NA	TRBV10-3	TRBJ2-7	CAISEGYEQYF	TGTGCCATCAGTGAAGGTTACGAGCAGTACTTC
TRBD2	once	TRBV5-1	TRBJ2-7	CASSTGTSRSSSYEQYF	TGCGCCAGCAGCACCGGGACTAGCAGAAGTTCCTCCTACGAGCAGTACTTC
NA	NA	TRBV7-9	TRBJ2-1	CASSFDSSTEQFF	TGTGCCAGCAGCTTTGATAGTTCGACTGAGCAGTTCTTC
NA	NA	TRBV7-8	TRBJ1-1	CASSVKGPAINSEAFF	TGTGCCAGCAGCGTAAAGGGTCCGGCCATCAATTCTGAAGCTTTCTTT
NA	NA	TRBV2	TRBJ2-4	CASSESGQTYNF	TGTGCCAGCAGTGAAAGTGGGCAGACCTATAACTTC
NA	NA	TRBV7-3	TRBJ2-5	CASSHDPGAETQYF	TGTGCCAGCAGCCACGACCCAGGGGCAGAGACCCAGTACTTC
TRBD2	once	TRBV28	TRBJ2-1	CASSLAPGSGSRNEQFF	TGTGCCAGCAGTTTGGCGCCTGGGAGCGGGAGTAGAAATGAGCAGTTCTTC